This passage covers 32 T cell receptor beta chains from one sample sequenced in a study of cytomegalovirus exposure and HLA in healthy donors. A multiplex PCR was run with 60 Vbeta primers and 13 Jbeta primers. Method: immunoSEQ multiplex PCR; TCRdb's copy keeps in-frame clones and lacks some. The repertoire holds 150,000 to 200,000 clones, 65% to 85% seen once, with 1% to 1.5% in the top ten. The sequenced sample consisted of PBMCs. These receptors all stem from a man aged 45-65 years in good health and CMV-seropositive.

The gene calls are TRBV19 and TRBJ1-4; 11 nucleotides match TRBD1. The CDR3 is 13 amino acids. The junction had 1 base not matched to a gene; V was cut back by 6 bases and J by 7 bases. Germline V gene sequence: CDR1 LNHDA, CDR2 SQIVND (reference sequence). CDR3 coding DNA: TGTGCCAGTAGGGGACAGGGGGTTGAAAAACTGTTTTTT. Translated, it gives CASRGQGVEKLFF.

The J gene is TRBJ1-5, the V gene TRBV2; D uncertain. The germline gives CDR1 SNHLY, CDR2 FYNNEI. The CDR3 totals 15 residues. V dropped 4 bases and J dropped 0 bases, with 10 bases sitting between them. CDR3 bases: TGTGCCAGCAGTGCCTTAGTAGCTAGCAATCAGCCCCAGCATTTT. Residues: CASSALVASNQPQHF. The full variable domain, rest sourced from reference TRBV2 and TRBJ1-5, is EPEVTQTPSHQVTQMGQEVILRCVPISNHLYFYWYRQILGQKVEFLVSFYNNEISEKSEIFDDQFSVERPDGSNFTLKIRSTKLEDSAMYFCASSALVASNQPQHFGDGTRLSIL.

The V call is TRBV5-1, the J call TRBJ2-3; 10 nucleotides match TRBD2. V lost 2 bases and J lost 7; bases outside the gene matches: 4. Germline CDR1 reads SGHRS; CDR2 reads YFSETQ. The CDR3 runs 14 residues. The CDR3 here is CASSLGSGRYTQYF. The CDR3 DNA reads TGCGCCAGCAGCTTAGGTAGCGGGAGGTATACGCAGTATTTT.

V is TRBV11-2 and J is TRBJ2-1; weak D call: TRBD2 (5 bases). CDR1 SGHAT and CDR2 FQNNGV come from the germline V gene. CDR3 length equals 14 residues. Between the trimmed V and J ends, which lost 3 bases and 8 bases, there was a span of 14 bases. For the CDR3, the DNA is TGTGCCAGCAGCTTGAGCCGGGGTCGCGATGAGCAGTTCTTC. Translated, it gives CASSLSRGRDEQFF.

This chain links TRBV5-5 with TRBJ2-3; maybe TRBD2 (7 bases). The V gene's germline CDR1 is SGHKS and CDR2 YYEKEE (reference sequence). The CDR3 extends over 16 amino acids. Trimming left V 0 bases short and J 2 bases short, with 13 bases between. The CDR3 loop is CASSLGGGTLTDTQYF. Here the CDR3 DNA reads TGTGCCAGCAGCTTGGGGGGGGGCACCCTCACAGATACGCAGTATTTT.

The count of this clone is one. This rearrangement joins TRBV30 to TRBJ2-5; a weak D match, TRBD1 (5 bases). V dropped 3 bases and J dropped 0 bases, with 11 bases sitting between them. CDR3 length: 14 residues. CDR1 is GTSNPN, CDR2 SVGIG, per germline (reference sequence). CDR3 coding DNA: TGTGCCTGGAGCCCCCCAGGGAACCAAGAGACCCAGTACTTC. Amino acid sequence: CAWSPPGNQETQYF.

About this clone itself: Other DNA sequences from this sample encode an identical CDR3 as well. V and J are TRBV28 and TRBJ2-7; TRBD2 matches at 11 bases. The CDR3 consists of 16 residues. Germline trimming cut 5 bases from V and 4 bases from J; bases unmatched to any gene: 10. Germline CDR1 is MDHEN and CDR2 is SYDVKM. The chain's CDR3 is CASSRPPTSGEYEQYF. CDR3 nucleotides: TGTGCCAGCAGTCGCCCCCCGACTAGCGGGGAGTACGAGCAGTACTTC.

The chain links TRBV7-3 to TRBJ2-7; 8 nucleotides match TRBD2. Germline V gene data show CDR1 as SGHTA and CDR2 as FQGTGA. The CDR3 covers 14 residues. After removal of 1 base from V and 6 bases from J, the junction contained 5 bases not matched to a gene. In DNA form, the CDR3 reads TGTGCCAGCAGCTTAATAGCCCTAGCGGGCGAGCAGTACTTC. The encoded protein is CASSLIALAGEQYF.

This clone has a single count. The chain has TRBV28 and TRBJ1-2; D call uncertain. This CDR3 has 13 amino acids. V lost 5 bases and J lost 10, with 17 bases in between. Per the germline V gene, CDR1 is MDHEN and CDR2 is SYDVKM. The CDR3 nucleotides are TGTGCCAGCAGTACCGAGGTCCCCACCCACTACACCTTC. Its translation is CASSTEVPTHYTF.

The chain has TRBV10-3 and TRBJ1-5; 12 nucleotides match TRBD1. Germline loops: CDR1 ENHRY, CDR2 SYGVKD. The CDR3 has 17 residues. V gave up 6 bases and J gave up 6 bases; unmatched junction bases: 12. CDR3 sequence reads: CAISDPTGTGGRQPQHF. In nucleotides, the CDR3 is TGTGCCATCAGCGACCCCACCGGGACAGGGGGCCGTCAGCCCCAGCATTTT.

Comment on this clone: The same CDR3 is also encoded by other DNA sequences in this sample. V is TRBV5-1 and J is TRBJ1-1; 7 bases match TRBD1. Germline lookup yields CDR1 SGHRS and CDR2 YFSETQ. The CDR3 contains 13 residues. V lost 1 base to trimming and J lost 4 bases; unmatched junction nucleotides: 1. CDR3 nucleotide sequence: TGCGCCAGCAGCTTGTCAGGGGGCACTGAAGCTTTCTTT. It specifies CASSLSGGTEAFF.

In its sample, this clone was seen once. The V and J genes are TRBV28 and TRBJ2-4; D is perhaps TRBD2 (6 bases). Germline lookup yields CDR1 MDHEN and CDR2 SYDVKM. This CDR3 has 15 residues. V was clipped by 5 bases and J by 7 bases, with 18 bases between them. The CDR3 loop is CASSHGTAKLNIQYF. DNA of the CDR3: TGTGCCAGCAGTCATGGGACTGCTAAATTGAACATTCAGTACTTC.

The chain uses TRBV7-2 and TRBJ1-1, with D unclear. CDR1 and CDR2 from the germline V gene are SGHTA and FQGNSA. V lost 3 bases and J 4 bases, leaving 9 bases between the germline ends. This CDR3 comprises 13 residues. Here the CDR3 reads CASSFSSGTEAFF. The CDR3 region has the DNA TGTGCCAGCAGCTTTTCCTCGGGCACTGAAGCTTTCTTT.

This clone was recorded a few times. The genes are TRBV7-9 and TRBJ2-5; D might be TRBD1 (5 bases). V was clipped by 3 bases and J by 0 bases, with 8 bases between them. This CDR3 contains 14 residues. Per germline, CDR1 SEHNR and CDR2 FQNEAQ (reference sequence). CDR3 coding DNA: TGTGCCAGCAGCTTCAGCAGGGACCAAGAGACCCAGTACTTC. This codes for CASSFSRDQETQYF.

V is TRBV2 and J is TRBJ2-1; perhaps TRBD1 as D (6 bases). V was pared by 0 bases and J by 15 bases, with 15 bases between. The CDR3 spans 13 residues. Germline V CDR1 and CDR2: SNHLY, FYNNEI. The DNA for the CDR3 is TGTGCCAGCAGTGAAGCGCTTTCGACAGGTTGGTTCTTC. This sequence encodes CASSEALSTGWFF. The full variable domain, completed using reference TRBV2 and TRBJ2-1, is EPEVTQTPSHQVTQMGQEVILRCVPISNHLYFYWYRQILGQKVEFLVSFYNNEISEKSEIFDDQFSVERPDGSNFTLKIRSTKLEDSAMYFCASSEALSTGWFFGPGTRLTVL.

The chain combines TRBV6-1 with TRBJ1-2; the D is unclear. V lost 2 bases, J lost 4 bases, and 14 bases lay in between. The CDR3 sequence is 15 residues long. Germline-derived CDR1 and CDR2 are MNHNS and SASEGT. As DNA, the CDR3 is TGTGCCAGCAGTGAAAACTGGTCCCCCTTCTATGGCTACACCTTC. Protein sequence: CASSENWSPFYGYTF.

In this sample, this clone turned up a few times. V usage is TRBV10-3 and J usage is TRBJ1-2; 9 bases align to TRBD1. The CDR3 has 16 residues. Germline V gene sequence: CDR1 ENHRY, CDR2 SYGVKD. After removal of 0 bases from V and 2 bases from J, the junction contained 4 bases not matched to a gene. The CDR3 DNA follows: TGTGCCATCAGTGAGTCTCCCGGACAGGGGAACTATGGCTACACCTTC. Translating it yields CAISESPGQGNYGYTF.

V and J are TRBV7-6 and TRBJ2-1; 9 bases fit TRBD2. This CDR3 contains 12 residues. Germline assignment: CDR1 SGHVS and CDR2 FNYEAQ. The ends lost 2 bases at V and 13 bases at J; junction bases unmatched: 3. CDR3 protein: CASSLSGLAQFF. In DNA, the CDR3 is TGTGCCAGCAGCTTATCGGGACTAGCACAGTTCTTC.

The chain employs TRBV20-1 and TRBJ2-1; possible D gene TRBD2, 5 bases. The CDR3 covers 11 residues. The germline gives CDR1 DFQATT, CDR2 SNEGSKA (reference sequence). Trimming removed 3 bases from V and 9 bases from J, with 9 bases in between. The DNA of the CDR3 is TGCAGTGCTAGTTCGGGGAGTGAGCAGTTCTTC. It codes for CSASSGSEQFF.

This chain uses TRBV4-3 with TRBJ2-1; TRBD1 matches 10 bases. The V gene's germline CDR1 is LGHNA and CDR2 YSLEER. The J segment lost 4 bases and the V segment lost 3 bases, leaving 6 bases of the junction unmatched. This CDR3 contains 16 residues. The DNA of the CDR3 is TGCGCCAGCAGCCACTCCCGGGACAGGGGATACAATGAGCAGTTCTTC. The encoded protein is CASSHSRDRGYNEQFF.

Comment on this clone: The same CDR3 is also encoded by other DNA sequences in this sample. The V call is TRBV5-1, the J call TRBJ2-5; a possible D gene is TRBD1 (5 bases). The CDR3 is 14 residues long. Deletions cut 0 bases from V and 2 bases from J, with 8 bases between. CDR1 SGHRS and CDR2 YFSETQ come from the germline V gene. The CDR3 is CASSLGQLQETQYF. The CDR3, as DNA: TGCGCCAGCAGCTTGGGACAGCTTCAAGAGACCCAGTACTTC.

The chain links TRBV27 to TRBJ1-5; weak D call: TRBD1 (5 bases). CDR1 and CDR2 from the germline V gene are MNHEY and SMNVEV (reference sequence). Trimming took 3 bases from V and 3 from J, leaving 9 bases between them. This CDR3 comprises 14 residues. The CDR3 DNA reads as TGTGCCAGCAGTTTTAGACAGTTCAATCAGCCCCAGCATTTT. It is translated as CASSFRQFNQPQHF.

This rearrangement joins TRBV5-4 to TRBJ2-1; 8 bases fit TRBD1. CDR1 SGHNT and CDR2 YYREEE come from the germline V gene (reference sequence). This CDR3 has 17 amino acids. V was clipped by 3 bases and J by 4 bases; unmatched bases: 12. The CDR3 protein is CASSSGQEVAIYNEQFF. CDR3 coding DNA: TGTGCCAGCAGCTCGGGACAGGAGGTGGCCATTTACAATGAGCAGTTCTTC. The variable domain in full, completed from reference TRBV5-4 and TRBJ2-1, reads ETGVTQSPTHLIKTRGQQVTLRCSSQSGHNTVSWYQQALGQGPQFIFQYYREEENGRGNFPPRFSGLQFPNYSSELNVNALELDDSALYLCASSSGQEVAIYNEQFFGPGTRLTVL.

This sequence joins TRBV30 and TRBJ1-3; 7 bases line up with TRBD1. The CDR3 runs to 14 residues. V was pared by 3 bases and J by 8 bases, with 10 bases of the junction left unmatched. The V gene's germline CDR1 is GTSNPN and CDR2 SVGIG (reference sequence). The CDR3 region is CAWRGTRGPHTIYF. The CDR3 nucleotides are TGTGCCTGGAGAGGGACGAGGGGGCCCCACACCATATATTTT.

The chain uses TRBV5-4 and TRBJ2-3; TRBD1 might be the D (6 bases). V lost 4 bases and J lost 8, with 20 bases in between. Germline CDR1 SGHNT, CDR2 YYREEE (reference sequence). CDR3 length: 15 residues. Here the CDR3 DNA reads TGTGCCAGCAGCCGTGGACGAGGGGACATTGGTACGCAGTATTTT. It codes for CASSRGRGDIGTQYF.

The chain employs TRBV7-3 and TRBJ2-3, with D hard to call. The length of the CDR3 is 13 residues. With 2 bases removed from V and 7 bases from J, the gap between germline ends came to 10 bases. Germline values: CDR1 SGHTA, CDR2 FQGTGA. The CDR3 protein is CASSLGPQNTQYF. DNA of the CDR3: TGTGCCAGCAGCTTAGGGCCCCAAAATACGCAGTATTTT. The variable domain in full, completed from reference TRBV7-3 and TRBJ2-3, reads GAGVSQTPSNKVTEKGKYVELRCDPISGHTALYWYRQSLGQGPEFLIYFQGTGAADDSGLPNDRFFAVRPEGSVSTLKIQRTERGDSAVYLCASSLGPQNTQYFGPGTRLTVL.

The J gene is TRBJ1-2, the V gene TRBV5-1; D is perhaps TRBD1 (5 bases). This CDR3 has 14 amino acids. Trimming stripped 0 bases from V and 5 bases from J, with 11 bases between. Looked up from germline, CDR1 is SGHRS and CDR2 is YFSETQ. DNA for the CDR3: TGCGCCAGCAGCTTGGCCTTCGGGGGATATGGCTACACCTTC. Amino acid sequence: CASSLAFGGYGYTF.

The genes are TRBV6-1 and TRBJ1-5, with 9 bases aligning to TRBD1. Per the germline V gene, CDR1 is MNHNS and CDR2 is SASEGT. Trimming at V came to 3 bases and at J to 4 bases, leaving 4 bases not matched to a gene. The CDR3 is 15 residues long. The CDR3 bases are TGTGCCAGCAGTGAGGGCGGGACAGGGAATCAGCCCCAGCATTTT. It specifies CASSEGGTGNQPQHF.

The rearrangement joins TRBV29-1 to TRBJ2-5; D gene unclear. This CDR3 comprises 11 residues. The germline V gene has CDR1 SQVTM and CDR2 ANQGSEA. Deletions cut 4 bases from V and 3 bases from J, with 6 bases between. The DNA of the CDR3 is TGCAGCGTTGTACGGGAAGAGACCCAGTACTTC. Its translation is CSVVREETQYF.

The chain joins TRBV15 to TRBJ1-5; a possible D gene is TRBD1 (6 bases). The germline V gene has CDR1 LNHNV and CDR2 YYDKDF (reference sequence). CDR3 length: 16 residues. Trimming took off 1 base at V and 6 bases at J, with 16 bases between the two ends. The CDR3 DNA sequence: TGTGCCACCAGCAGAGCCTCACGGGGGGCGGGTCAGCCCCAGCATTTT. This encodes CATSRASRGAGQPQHF.

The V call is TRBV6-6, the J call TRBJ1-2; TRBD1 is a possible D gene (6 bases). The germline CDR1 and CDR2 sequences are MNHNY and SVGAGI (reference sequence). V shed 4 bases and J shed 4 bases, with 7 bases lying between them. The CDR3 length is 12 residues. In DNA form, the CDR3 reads TGTGCCAGCAGTTTACAGGGCTATGGCTACACCTTC. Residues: CASSLQGYGYTF.

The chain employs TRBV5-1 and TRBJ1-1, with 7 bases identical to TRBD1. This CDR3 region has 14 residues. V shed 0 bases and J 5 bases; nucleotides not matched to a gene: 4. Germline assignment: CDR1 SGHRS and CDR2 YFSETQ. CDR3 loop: CASSLGATGTEAFF. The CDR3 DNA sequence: TGCGCCAGCAGCTTGGGGGCGACAGGGACTGAAGCTTTCTTT.